The clone carrying this TCR beta chain has more than one count but fewer than ten. J gave up 4 bases and V 1 base, and 16 bases lay outside the gene matches. This CDR3 is built from 18 residues. CDR1 and CDR2 from the germline V gene are SGHRS and YFSETQ. The source of the sample is a study of cytomegalovirus exposure and HLA in healthy donors. 13 Jbeta primers and 60 Vbeta primers were used for the PCR. Assay: immunoSEQ multiplex PCR; the TCRdb copy retains only in-frame clones and omits some. The sample lists approximately 110,000 clones, 15% occurring once. The chain combines TRBV5-1 with TRBJ2-7; 8 bases match TRBD2. The sample comprised PBMCs. The sequence was collected from a woman under 30 in good health and CMV-seronegative. CDR3 loop: CASSLRREGAPHLYEQYF. The CDR3 region has the DNA TGCGCCAGCAGCTTGAGACGGGAGGGCGCCCCCCATTTATACGAGCAGTACTTC. The full variable domain, in which reference TRBV5-1 and TRBJ2-7 provide the parts outside the CDR3, is KAGVTQTPRYLIKTRGQQVTLSCSPISGHRSVSWYQQTPGQGLQFLFEYFSETQRNKGNFPGRFSGRQFSNSRSEMNVSTLELGDSALYLCASSLRREGAPHLYEQYFGPGTRLTVT.